This passage covers 11 T cell receptor beta chains from one sample sequenced in a study of cytomegalovirus exposure and HLA in healthy donors. A multiplex PCR was run with 60 Vbeta primers and 13 Jbeta primers. The data were produced by immunoSEQ multiplex PCR, yet TCRdb's version contains in-frame clones alone and is incomplete. Found here are around 85,000 clones, around 77% of them singletons; the top ten hold about 7.9%. Specimen: PBMCs. These receptors came from a man aged 25 to 40 in good health and CMV-seronegative.

The chain is built from TRBV5-5 and TRBJ2-5; D may be TRBD1 (5 bases). The CDR3 runs 13 residues. CDR1 is SGHKS and CDR2 is YYEKEE in the germline V gene (reference sequence). The V and J ends lost 0 bases and 5 bases respectively, with 8 bases between them. The CDR3: CASSLARVETQYF. The CDR3 coding sequence is TGTGCCAGCAGCTTGGCCAGGGTCGAGACCCAGTACTTC.

The chain employs TRBV13 and TRBJ2-5; TRBD2 matches 7 bases. V lost 4 bases and J lost 3; bases outside the gene matches: 2. The CDR3 spans 13 residues. CDR1 and CDR2 (germline): PRHDT, FYEKMQ (reference sequence). The CDR3 protein is CASSSGTKETQYF. The CDR3 DNA reads TGTGCCAGCAGCTCTGGGACTAAAGAGACCCAGTACTTC.

The J gene is TRBJ2-1, the V gene TRBV10-2, with 10 nucleotides matching TRBD2. CDR3 size: 16 residues. Germline values: CDR1 WSHSY, CDR2 SAAADI. Trimming at V came to 6 bases and at J to 3 bases, leaving 8 bases not matched to a gene. The CDR3 DNA is TGCGCCAGCAGAGGTTCTGGACTAGCGGACTACAATGAGCAGTTCTTC. Its translation: CASRGSGLADYNEQFF.

This chain uses TRBV28 with TRBJ2-1; D is unresolved. Trimming removed 6 bases at V and 6 bases at J, with 15 bases between. Germline V gene lookup returns CDR1 MDHEN and CDR2 SYDVKM. The CDR3 is 14 amino acids. The CDR3 here is CASSLRPPPNEQFF. As DNA, the CDR3 is TGTGCCAGCAGCTTGCGGCCACCTCCCAATGAGCAGTTCTTC. The variable domain in full, with the rest retrieved from reference TRBV28 and TRBJ2-1, is DVKVTQSSRYLVKRTGEKVFLECVQDMDHENMFWYRQDPGLGLRLIYFSYDVKMKEKGDIPEGYSVSREKKERFSLILESASTNQTSMYLCASSLRPPPNEQFFGPGTRLTVL.

The V and J genes are TRBV28 and TRBJ2-1; 7 nucleotides line up with TRBD1. CDR1 MDHEN and CDR2 SYDVKM come from the germline V gene. Trimming removed 7 bases from V and 5 bases from J; junction bases left unmatched: 11. The CDR3 is 15 amino acids. For the CDR3, the DNA is TGTGCCAGCATACCGGGACAGCTACACCACAATGAGCAGTTCTTC. Translation: CASIPGQLHHNEQFF.

This clone has a single count. The rearrangement joins TRBV28 to TRBJ1-6; D is ambiguous. Germline V gives CDR1 MDHEN, CDR2 SYDVKM. The CDR3 is 16 residues long. The V end lost 2 bases, the J end lost 8 bases, and 16 bases lay between the germline ends. CDR3 DNA sequence: TGTGCCAGCAGTTTAATTCTGGTAGGAGTAGATTCACCCCTCCACTTT. Residues: CASSLILVGVDSPLHF.

The rearrangement uses TRBV5-1 and TRBJ2-1; 10 bases map to TRBD1. The CDR3 has 15 amino acids. CDR1 and CDR2 from the germline V gene are SGHRS and YFSETQ. V was clipped by 0 bases and J by 10 bases; unmatched bases: 7. The CDR3 is CASSLVGTGVEEQFF. The CDR3 nucleotides read TGCGCCAGCAGCTTGGTAGGGACAGGGGTCGAAGAGCAGTTCTTC.

This chain uses TRBV13 with TRBJ2-1, with 10 bases identical to TRBD2. Germline lookup yields CDR1 PRHDT and CDR2 FYEKMQ (reference sequence). The CDR3 is made up of 19 amino acids. V lost 5 bases and J lost 0; bases outside the gene matches: 13. CDR3 residues: CASSTEGLASLGSYNEQFF. CDR3 DNA: TGTGCCAGCAGCACAGAGGGACTAGCGTCCCTTGGCTCCTACAATGAGCAGTTCTTC.

The genes are TRBV6-4 and TRBJ2-3; possibly TRBD2 for D (6 bases). CDR3 length equals 15 residues. Germline lookup yields CDR1 MRHNA and CDR2 SNTAGT. V lost 3 bases and J lost 2, with 12 bases in between. This CDR3 reads CASSEDPSATDTQYF. CDR3 nucleotide sequence: TGTGCCAGCAGTGAGGATCCTAGCGCCACAGATACGCAGTATTTT.

The chain employs TRBV19 and TRBJ2-1; 12 bases line up with TRBD2. CDR1 and CDR2 (germline): LNHDA, SQIVND (reference sequence). After removal of 5 bases from V and 4 bases from J, the junction contained 3 bases not matched to a gene. This CDR3 has 15 amino acids. CDR3 amino acids: CASSRTSGTYNEQFF. In DNA, the CDR3 is TGTGCCAGTAGTCGGACTAGCGGGACGTACAATGAGCAGTTCTTC.

The V and J genes are TRBV7-6 and TRBJ2-1; the match to TRBD2 covers 13 bases. Germline values: CDR1 SGHVS, CDR2 FNYEAQ. V was pared by 4 bases and J by 5 bases, with 14 bases of the junction left unmatched. CDR3 length equals 19 residues. The CDR3 loop reads CASSYRTSGGISLDNEQFF. CDR3 DNA sequence: TGTGCCAGCAGCTACCGGACTAGCGGGGGTATATCTTTGGACAATGAGCAGTTCTTC.